This is a list of T cell receptor beta chains from one sample in a study of CD8+ T cells in alopecia areata. TCRdb's copy holds only in-frame clones and misses some; the assay was immunoSEQ multiplex PCR. This repertoire shows 100,000 to 130,000 clones, 84% found once; its top ten account for roughly 25%. Specimen: CD8+ T cells sorted from blood, collected at week 24, from a patient treated with tofacitinib. These receptor sequences come from a human donor with alopecia areata. Both conserved end residues are part of each CDR3. Fields, in order: CDR3 length, D gene, J gene, V gene, clone size, CDR3 protein, CDR3 DNA. D genes are given only for firm matches. Clone sizes are given selectively: once, few, many, or a class where the clone is expanded.

>16|TRBD1|TRBJ2-2|TRBV30|once
CAWKWGQGLVTGELFF
TGTGCCTGGAAGTGGGGACAGGGGCTGGTCACCGGGGAGCTGTTTTTT
>12|NA|TRBJ2-7|TRBV7-2|NA
CASSSTSYEQYF
TGTGCCAGCAGCTCGACATCCTACGAGCAGTACTTC
>17|NA|TRBJ2-1|TRBV15|NA
CATSRDSGAGAYNEQFF
TGTGCCACCAGCAGAGATTCCGGGGCAGGGGCGTACAATGAGCAGTTCTTC
>16|NA|TRBJ2-1|TRBV15|once
CATSREAASSYNEQFF
TGTGCCACCAGCAGAGAGGCGGCCTCTTCCTACAATGAGCAGTTCTTC
>13|NA|TRBJ2-7|TRBV5-6|few
CASSLGQFYEQYF
TGTGCCAGCAGCTTGGGGCAGTTCTACGAGCAGTACTTC
>15|NA|TRBJ2-3|TRBV4-1|NA
CASSQGGGALDTQYF
TGCGCCAGCAGCCAAGGAGGGGGGGCCTTAGATACGCAGTATTTT
>11|NA|TRBJ2-1|TRBV20-1|NA
CSSSVGNEQFF
TGCAGTTCCTCAGTGGGAAATGAGCAGTTCTTC
>16|TRBD1|TRBJ2-3|TRBV7-9|NA
CASSPRIRQGPDTQYF
TGTGCCAGCAGCCCCCGAATTAGACAGGGACCAGATACGCAGTATTTT
>12|NA|TRBJ2-3|TRBV29-1|few
CSWDTHEDTQYF
TGCAGCTGGGACACCCACGAGGATACGCAGTATTTT
>14|TRBD2|TRBJ2-7|TRBV30|NA
CAWSVASGGYEQYF
TGTGCCTGGAGTGTAGCTAGCGGGGGTTACGAGCAGTACTTC
>16|TRBD2|TRBJ2-1|TRBV5-6|NA
CASSKPGLAGPMGQFF
TGTGCCAGCAGCAAGCCTGGACTAGCGGGTCCTATGGGGCAGTTCTTC
>14|NA|TRBJ2-1|TRBV6-5|NA
CASSYSGPHNEQFF
TGTGCCAGCAGTTACTCCGGGCCCCACAATGAGCAGTTCTTC
>15|TRBD1|TRBJ2-7|TRBV6-5|NA
CASRAGTGGAYEQYF
TGTGCCAGCAGAGCCGGGACAGGTGGTGCCTACGAGCAGTACTTC
>17|TRBD2|TRBJ2-5|TRBV4-1|NA
CASSLGRTSGKQETQYF
TGCGCCAGCAGCCTCGGGCGGACTAGCGGGAAACAAGAGACCCAGTACTTC
>15|TRBD1|TRBJ2-1|TRBV7-9|NA
CASSGFGQGYNEQFF
TGTGCCAGCAGCGGATTCGGACAGGGGTACAATGAGCAGTTCTTC
>13|NA|TRBJ1-5|TRBV12-5|NA
CASAAGVYEPQHF
TGTGCTAGTGCAGCAGGAGTTTATGAGCCCCAGCATTTT
>16|TRBD1|TRBJ1-5|TRBV27|NA
CASSLWSTGNNQPQHF
TGTGCCAGCAGTTTATGGTCGACAGGGAACAATCAGCCCCAGCATTTT
>15|NA|TRBJ2-7|TRBV7-9|NA
CASSLVTQGSYEQYF
TGTGCCAGCAGCTTAGTCACCCAGGGATCCTACGAGCAGTACTTC
>15|TRBD1|TRBJ2-2|TRBV2|NA
CASIETGRWAGELFF
TGTGCCAGCATAGAGACAGGGCGTTGGGCCGGGGAGCTGTTTTTT
>13|NA|TRBJ1-1|TRBV7-9|NA
CASSFERNTEAFF
TGTGCCAGCAGCTTCGAGAGGAACACTGAAGCTTTCTTT
>15|TRBD1|TRBJ2-5|TRBV10-3|few
CAISEITGQGETQYF
TGTGCCATCAGTGAGATTACGGGACAGGGAGAGACCCAGTACTTC
>12|NA|TRBJ1-1|TRBV2|NA
CASPGRGLEAFF
TGTGCCAGCCCAGGACGGGGGCTTGAAGCTTTCTTT
>15|NA|TRBJ2-7|TRBV6-5|NA
CASRIGGRGSYEQYF
TGTGCCAGCAGAATCGGGGGGCGGGGTTCCTACGAGCAGTACTTC
>17|TRBD2|TRBJ2-5|TRBV7-9|NA
CASSSETSGGPKETQYF
TGTGCCAGCAGCTCGGAGACTAGCGGGGGGCCAAAAGAGACCCAGTACTTC
>13|NA|TRBJ1-1|TRBV19|NA
CASSIGVNTEAFF
TGTGCCAGTAGTATAGGGGTGAACACTGAAGCTTTCTTT
>14|NA|TRBJ1-2|TRBV7-6|NA
CASSLDRVVDGYTF
TGTGCCAGCAGCTTAGACAGGGTCGTGGATGGCTACACCTTC
>12|NA|TRBJ2-7|TRBV7-9|NA
CASSLTLDEQYF
TGTGCCAGCAGCCTGACACTTGACGAGCAGTACTTC
>18|TRBD1|TRBJ1-4|TRBV7-9|NA
CASSPKLRPGQPNEKLFF
TGTGCCAGCAGCCCAAAGCTAAGACCGGGACAGCCTAATGAAAAACTGTTTTTT
>15|TRBD1|TRBJ1-1|TRBV4-1|NA
CASSHPGTGGTEAFF
TGCGCCAGCAGCCACCCTGGGACAGGGGGCACTGAAGCTTTCTTT
>15|NA|TRBJ2-4|TRBV7-9|NA
CASSAKSGPFPVQYF
TGTGCCAGCAGCGCCAAGTCGGGACCTTTTCCCGTTCAGTACTTC
>15|NA|TRBJ2-5|TRBV5-1|NA
CASSLEWQGQETQYF
TGCGCCAGCAGCTTGGAGTGGCAGGGGCAAGAGACCCAGTACTTC
>16|NA|TRBJ2-1|TRBV4-1|NA
CASSHSSGGVYNEQFF
TGCGCCAGCAGCCATTCGTCGGGGGGCGTTTACAATGAGCAGTTCTTC
>17|NA|TRBJ1-2|TRBV23-1|NA
CASGLQGTDILPAGYTF
TGCGCCAGCGGGCTCCAGGGGACTGATATCCTTCCGGCGGGCTACACCTTC
>14|NA|TRBJ1-2|TRBV4-2|NA
CASSQDWSSYGYTF
TGTGCCAGCAGCCAAGATTGGTCGAGCTATGGCTACACCTTC
>15|TRBD2|TRBJ2-5|TRBV6-1|NA
CASSRLAGDMETQYF
TGTGCCAGCAGTCGGCTAGCGGGGGATATGGAGACCCAGTACTTC
>19|TRBD2|TRBJ2-7|TRBV27|NA
CASSSSPVTSPPPAYEQYF
TGTGCCAGCAGTTCCTCCCCCGTGACTAGCCCTCCTCCTGCCTACGAGCAGTACTTC
>15|TRBD1|TRBJ1-6|TRBV7-6|NA
CASSMGQGYNSPLHF
TGTGCCAGCAGCATGGGACAGGGCTATAATTCACCCCTCCACTTT